Following are 21 T cell receptor beta chains from one sample sequenced in a study of blood T cell repertoires in COVID-19. Only in-frame clones appear in the TCRdb table, and some are missing; sequencing was by immunoSEQ multiplex PCR. The table records a few hundred thousand clones, just under 90% of them present only once. Sequenced: peripheral blood. The receptors were gathered from a woman in her twenties or thirties with COVID-19, enrolled during active disease.

This chain links TRBV7-9 with TRBJ2-5; TRBD2 agrees at 14 bases. Germline V lookup: CDR1 SEHNR, CDR2 FQNEAQ (reference sequence). The CDR3 covers 17 residues. Losses at the gene ends were 1 base for V and 6 bases for J; bases not matched to a gene: 7. CDR3: CASSLVGLAGDGKTQYF. The CDR3 DNA reads as TGTGCCAGCAGCTTAGTGGGACTAGCGGGGGACGGAAAGACCCAGTACTTC.

This rearrangement joins TRBV7-9 to TRBJ1-4; TRBD1 matches at 9 bases. This CDR3 has 15 residues. J gave up 8 bases and V 6 bases, and 10 bases lay outside the gene matches. CDR1 and CDR2 from the germline V gene are SEHNR and FQNEAQ (reference sequence). The CDR3 protein is CASSVSGDRVEKLFF. Written as DNA, the CDR3 is TGTGCCAGCAGTGTATCAGGGGACAGGGTCGAAAAACTGTTTTTT.

The chain has TRBV27 and TRBJ1-1; no clear D gene. The germline V gene encodes CDR1 MNHEY and CDR2 SMNVEV (reference sequence). With 3 bases removed from V and 4 bases from J, the gap between germline ends came to 9 bases. The CDR3 sequence is 13 residues long. The CDR3 reads CASSFSEFTEAFF. CDR3 nucleotides: TGTGCCAGCAGTTTTTCGGAGTTCACTGAAGCTTTCTTT.

This sequence joins TRBV27 and TRBJ2-1; a weak D match, TRBD2 (5 bases). The CDR3 runs to 14 residues. The V gene lost 4 bases and the J gene lost 5 bases, with 12 bases spanning the gap. Germline V gene sequence: CDR1 MNHEY, CDR2 SMNVEV (reference sequence). CDR3 sequence reads: CASSSRGTHNEQFF. In DNA, the CDR3 is TGTGCCAGCAGTTCCCGGGGTACCCACAATGAGCAGTTCTTC.

This chain joins TRBV6-5 and TRBJ1-1, with 7 bases matching TRBD1. Germline V lookup: CDR1 MNHEY, CDR2 SVGAGI. V lost 6 bases to trimming and J lost 0 bases; unmatched junction nucleotides: 4. The CDR3 has 14 amino acids. Written as DNA, the CDR3 is TGTGCCAGCAGGCCACAGGGGATGAACACTGAAGCTTTCTTT. Its protein is CASRPQGMNTEAFF.

This clone was observed a handful of times. This rearrangement joins TRBV7-2 to TRBJ2-2; D is possibly TRBD2 (6 bases). The CDR3 length is 13 residues. CDR1 is SGHTA, CDR2 FQGNSA, per germline. V shed 3 bases and J shed 6 bases, with 8 bases lying between them. The CDR3 nucleotides read TGTGCCAGCAGCTTGGAGCGGGCCGGGGAGCTGTTTTTT. Protein sequence: CASSLERAGELFF.

CDR3 sequence reads: CASRSPGSGRTNEQFF. In nucleotides, the CDR3 is TGTGCCAGCAGAAGTCCAGGGAGCGGGCGGACCAATGAGCAGTTCTTC. V and J are TRBV2 and TRBJ2-1; maybe TRBD2 (6 bases). The CDR3 extends over 16 amino acids. Germline values: CDR1 SNHLY, CDR2 FYNNEI. V lost 6 bases and J lost 6, with 21 bases in between.

The chain couples TRBV9 to TRBJ2-1; 7 bases map to TRBD2. Germline values: CDR1 SGDLS, CDR2 YYNGEE. This CDR3 contains 13 residues. The trim removed 3 bases at V and 4 bases at J, leaving 1 base unmatched. CDR3: CASSGGGYNEQFF. For the CDR3, the DNA is TGTGCCAGCAGCGGCGGGGGTTACAATGAGCAGTTCTTC.

This clone was recorded only once. The V call is TRBV14, the J call TRBJ2-7; 7 positions match TRBD1. The CDR3 contains 15 residues. Germline CDR1 SGHDN, CDR2 FVKESK. After removal of 1 base from V and 6 bases from J, the junction contained 9 bases not matched to a gene. CDR3 nucleotides: TGTGCCAGCAGCCAAGTCCTAGGGCAGGGGGTCGAGCAGTACTTC. Amino acids: CASSQVLGQGVEQYF. The full variable domain, with the rest looked up from reference TRBV14 and TRBJ2-7, is EAGVTQFPSHSVIEKGQTVTLRCDPISGHDNLYWYRRVMGKEIKFLLHFVKESKQDESGMPNNRFLAERTGGTYSTLKVQPAELEDSGVYFCASSQVLGQGVEQYFGPGTRLTVT.

This clone was observed a few times. The gene calls are TRBV11-2 and TRBJ1-2; 10 nucleotides line up with TRBD1. From germline, CDR1 is SGHAT and CDR2 FQNNGV. The CDR3 is 15 residues long. Trimming took 5 bases from V and 4 from J; bases not matched to a gene: 7. Written as DNA, the CDR3 is TGTGCCAGCAGCCGGACAGGGGGAAGGAGCTATGGCTACACCTTC. Its translation is CASSRTGGRSYGYTF.

The rearrangement links TRBV5-1 to TRBJ1-1, with 9 positions matching TRBD1. This CDR3 contains 14 residues. Germline assignment: CDR1 SGHRS and CDR2 YFSETQ. V was clipped by 0 bases and J by 5 bases; unmatched bases: 2. CDR3 region: CASSLGGQGTEAFF. In DNA form, the CDR3 reads TGCGCCAGCAGCTTGGGAGGACAGGGGACTGAAGCTTTCTTT.

V usage is TRBV27 and J usage is TRBJ1-5; D is possibly TRBD1 (5 bases). V lost 2 bases and J 7 bases, leaving 9 bases between the germline ends. CDR3 length: 13 amino acids. Germline CDR1 reads MNHEY; CDR2 reads SMNVEV (reference sequence). CDR3 nucleotide sequence: TGTGCCAGCAGTTTAGTGGGGGGACAGCCCCAGCATTTT. Protein sequence: CASSLVGGQPQHF.

The V call is TRBV5-1, the J call TRBJ1-1, with D unclear. The CDR3 is 15 residues long. From germline, CDR1 is SGHRS and CDR2 YFSETQ. Between the trimmed V and J ends, which lost 6 bases and 2 bases, there was a span of 17 bases. The CDR3 spells CASTTKLGTNTEAFF. The CDR3 DNA sequence: TGCGCCAGCACCACCAAGCTGGGCACTAACACTGAAGCTTTCTTT.

The count of this clone is one. The genes are TRBV5-4 and TRBJ1-5; possible D gene TRBD1, 6 bases. V was clipped by 4 bases and J by 7 bases, with 15 bases between them. The CDR3 has 14 amino acids. Germline loops: CDR1 SGHNT, CDR2 YYREEE (reference sequence). The CDR3, as DNA: TGTGCCAGCAGCACTTCAGGGGCAGGACAGCCCCAGCATTTT. Translating gives CASSTSGAGQPQHF. The entire variable domain, with the rest obtained from reference TRBV5-4 and TRBJ1-5, is as follows: ETGVTQSPTHLIKTRGQQVTLRCSSQSGHNTVSWYQQALGQGPQFIFQYYREEENGRGNFPPRFSGLQFPNYSSELNVNALELDDSALYLCASSTSGAGQPQHFGDGTRLSIL.

J is TRBJ2-5 and V is TRBV7-9; 11 bases are a match to TRBD1. In germline, CDR1 is SEHNR, CDR2 FQNEAQ (reference sequence). The length of the CDR3 is 16 residues. V lost 3 bases, J lost 4 bases, and 7 bases stayed unmatched. This chain's CDR3 is CASSLVPGQGGETQYF. In nucleotides, the CDR3 is TGTGCCAGCAGCTTGGTCCCGGGACAGGGGGGAGAGACCCAGTACTTC.

V is TRBV15 and J is TRBJ2-1; possible D gene TRBD1, 6 bases. CDR3 length: 13 amino acids. V lost 3 bases to trimming and J lost 7 bases, with 10 bases between them. Germline V gene data show CDR1 as LNHNV and CDR2 as YYDKDF (reference sequence). The CDR3 spells CATSRGAVNEQFF. In DNA, the CDR3 is TGTGCCACCAGCAGGGGGGCCGTTAATGAGCAGTTCTTC.

The genes are TRBV4-2 and TRBJ2-2; 12 nucleotides line up with TRBD2. The CDR3 runs to 17 residues. CDR1 and CDR2 (germline): LGHNA, YNFKEQ. V was clipped by 6 bases and J by 3 bases; unmatched bases: 8. CDR3 nucleotides: TGTGCCAGCAGTCCCCGACTAGCGGGGGACGACACCGGGGAGCTGTTTTTT. It yields the protein CASSPRLAGDDTGELFF.

This clone was counted a single time. The V call is TRBV18, the J call TRBJ1-2; 7 bases align to TRBD1. Germline V CDR1 and CDR2: KGHSH, LQKENI. Trimming took 0 bases from V and 2 from J; bases not matched to a gene: 0. This CDR3 is built from 14 residues. In DNA form, the CDR3 reads TGTGCCAGCTCACCACCGGACAGGAACTATGGCTACACCTTC. It specifies CASSPPDRNYGYTF. Looking up the rest from reference TRBV18 and TRBJ1-2 gives the full variable domain: NAGVMQNPRHLVRRRGQEARLRCSPMKGHSHVYWYRQLPEEGLKFMVYLQKENIIDESGMPKERFSAEFPKEGPSILRIQQVVRGDSAAYFCASSPPDRNYGYTFGSGTRLTVV.

The V gene is TRBV5-8, the J gene TRBJ2-7; 7 bases line up with TRBD2. With V trimmed by 4 bases and J by 3 bases, 4 bases remained unmatched. Germline values: CDR1 SGHTS, CDR2 YDEGEE. This CDR3 has 13 amino acids. The CDR3 sequence: CASSPGGNYEQYF. In DNA, the CDR3 is TGTGCCAGCAGCCCGGGAGGTAACTACGAGCAGTACTTC. Looking up the rest from reference TRBV5-8 and TRBJ2-7 gives the full variable domain: EAGVTQSPTHLIKTRGQQATLRCSPISGHTSVYWYQQALGLGLQFLLWYDEGEERNRGNFPPRFSGRQFPNYSSELNVNALELEDSALYLCASSPGGNYEQYFGPGTRLTVT.

The chain employs TRBV28 and TRBJ2-7, with TRBD1 matching over 7 bases. Germline-derived CDR1 and CDR2 are MDHEN and SYDVKM. The CDR3 is made up of 14 amino acids. The junction had 5 bases not matched to a gene; V was cut back by 2 bases and J by 4 bases. The CDR3 nucleotides are TGTGCCAGCAGTTTAGGGGACAGAGCGTACGAGCAGTACTTC. This sequence encodes CASSLGDRAYEQYF.

The chain recombines TRBV7-8 with TRBJ2-3; possible D gene TRBD1, 5 bases. Germline V gene data show CDR1 as SGHVS and CDR2 as FQNEAQ. V was trimmed by 5 bases and J by 0 bases, leaving 21 bases between them. This CDR3 has 18 residues. CDR3 sequence (DNA): TGTGCCAGCAGCCTCCAGGCAGGCTGGGGCCCGAGCACAGATACGCAGTATTTT. Translating gives CASSLQAGWGPSTDTQYF.